Below, 3 T cell receptor beta chains from the same sample are listed, as sequenced in a study of CD8+CD57+ T cells in acquired aplastic anemia. Template material for TCR beta VDJ and CDR3 profiling consisted of genomic DNA. TCRdb processed the reads anew with MiXCR; each CDR3 protein has one entry. The data show around 180,000 distinct CDR3 sequences, 55% to 80% seen once. The specimen sequenced was sorted CD4+, CD8+, or CD8+CD57+ T cells (not recorded which) from PBMCs. These receptors all stem from a human donor in good health.

This chain uses TRBV7-2 with TRBJ2-2, with TRBD1 as a possible D gene (5 bases). The CDR3 covers 15 residues. In germline, CDR1 is SGHTA, CDR2 FQGNSA. V shed 1 base and J shed 7 bases, with 13 bases lying between them. CDR3 in amino acids: CASSLVHKGHGELFF. DNA for the CDR3: TGTGCCAGCAGCTTAGTGCACAAGGGGCACGGGGAGCTGTTTTTT.

For the CDR3, the DNA is TGCAGTGCTTTAAGGGAGGACTATGGCTACACCTTC. Its translation: CSALREDYGYTF. The genes are TRBV20-1 and TRBJ1-2; D gene uncertain. Germline V lookup: CDR1 DFQATT, CDR2 SNEGSKA (reference sequence). The CDR3 sequence is 12 residues long. V lost 5 bases and J 3 bases, leaving 10 bases between the germline ends.

The V gene is TRBV20-1, the J gene TRBJ1-1; TRBD1 matches 7 bases. The ends lost 3 bases at V and 5 bases at J; junction bases unmatched: 6. CDR1 is DFQATT, CDR2 SNEGSKA, per germline (reference sequence). The CDR3 runs 13 residues. CDR3 region: CSASVGQITEAFF. CDR3 nucleotide sequence: TGCAGTGCTAGCGTGGGACAGATAACTGAAGCTTTCTTT.